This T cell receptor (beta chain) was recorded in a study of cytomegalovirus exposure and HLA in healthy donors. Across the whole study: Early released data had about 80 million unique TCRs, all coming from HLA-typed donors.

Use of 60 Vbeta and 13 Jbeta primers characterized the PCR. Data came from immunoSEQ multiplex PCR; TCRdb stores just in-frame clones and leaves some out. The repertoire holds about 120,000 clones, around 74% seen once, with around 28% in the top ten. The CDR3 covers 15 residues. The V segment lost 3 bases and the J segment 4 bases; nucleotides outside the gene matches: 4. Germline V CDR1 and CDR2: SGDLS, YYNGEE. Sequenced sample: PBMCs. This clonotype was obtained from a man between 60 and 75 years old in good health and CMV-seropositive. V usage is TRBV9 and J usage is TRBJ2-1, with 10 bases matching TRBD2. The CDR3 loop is CASSAGLAEYNEQFF. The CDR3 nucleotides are TGTGCCAGCAGCGCCGGACTAGCGGAGTACAATGAGCAGTTCTTC.